These T cell receptor beta chains were read from a single sample in a study of regulatory T cells in long-lasting Graves disease. One entry per CDR3 protein results from TCRdb running MiXCR on the multiplex PCR reads. The sample has about 530,000 distinct CDR3 sequences, 16% seen once. This sample was shared with a second study, whose subject was T cells in Graves' hyperthyroidism and ophthalmopathy.

The input for sequencing was peripheral blood mononuclear cells (PBMCs), taken at new diagnosis, from a patient treated with antithyroid drugs. Receptors originate from a middle-aged woman with Graves disease. The CDR3 runs from the conserved cysteine through the conserved F or W. Each record gives: J gene, V gene, clone size, D gene, CDR3 DNA, CDR3 protein. The D gene is left open where the match is weak. Some rows mark clone size as missing; the rest say once, few, many or name a class of expanded clone.

j_call: TRBJ1-6
v_call: TRBV3-1
clone_size: many
d_call: NA
cdr3_nt: TGTGCCAGCAGTGCGAGGGGGGACCCACCCCTCCACTTT
cdr3_aa: CASSARGDPPLHF

j_call: TRBJ1-4
v_call: TRBV7-9
clone_size: NA
d_call: TRBD1
cdr3_nt: TGTGCCAGCAGCTCCTTACAGGGGGCGGCTAGTAATGAAAAACTGTTTTTT
cdr3_aa: CASSSLQGAASNEKLFF

j_call: TRBJ1-1
v_call: TRBV2
clone_size: many
d_call: NA
cdr3_nt: TGTGCCAGCCTACAGGGAGTGAACACTGAAGCTTTCTTT
cdr3_aa: CASLQGVNTEAFF

j_call: TRBJ2-1
v_call: TRBV5-1
clone_size: many
d_call: TRBD2
cdr3_nt: TGCGCCAGCAGCCCGGGGACTAGCGGAGAGTCCTACAATGAGCAGTTCTTC
cdr3_aa: CASSPGTSGESYNEQFF

j_call: TRBJ2-1
v_call: TRBV7-9
clone_size: NA
d_call: NA
cdr3_nt: TGTGCCAGCAGCTCTAGGTCCTCAACCTATGATGAGCAGTTCTTC
cdr3_aa: CASSSRSSTYDEQFF

j_call: TRBJ1-1
v_call: TRBV12-3/TRBV12-4
clone_size: many
d_call: TRBD1
cdr3_nt: TGTGCCAGCAGCACGCGACAGGGGGCCGCCAAACAAGCTTTCTTT
cdr3_aa: CASSTRQGAAKQAFF

j_call: TRBJ1-2
v_call: TRBV28
clone_size: NA
d_call: TRBD1
cdr3_nt: TGTGCCACGACAGGGGTCGTCGATGGCTACACCTTC
cdr3_aa: CATTGVVDGYTF

j_call: TRBJ1-1
v_call: TRBV3-1
clone_size: many
d_call: NA
cdr3_nt: TGTGCCAGCAGCCTAAGAGACCTAGGGGACACTGAAGCTTTCTTT
cdr3_aa: CASSLRDLGDTEAFF

j_call: TRBJ1-2
v_call: TRBV12-3/TRBV12-4
clone_size: few
d_call: TRBD1
cdr3_nt: TGTGCCAGCACCAAGGGACAGGGATATGGCTACACCTTC
cdr3_aa: CASTKGQGYGYTF

j_call: TRBJ2-1
v_call: TRBV20-1
clone_size: many
d_call: NA
cdr3_nt: TGCAGTGCCGCGGGTGGGACTCACCCCAATGAGCAGTTCTTC
cdr3_aa: CSAAGGTHPNEQFF

j_call: TRBJ2-2
v_call: TRBV4-2
clone_size: NA
d_call: NA
cdr3_nt: TGTGCCAGCAGCTCCAAGACAAAAGGCTACGCGAACACCGGGGAGCTGTTTTTT
cdr3_aa: CASSSKTKGYANTGELFF

j_call: TRBJ2-5
v_call: TRBV7-8
clone_size: NA
d_call: TRBD2
cdr3_nt: TGTGCCAGCACGACTCGAAAACGGGGGGGCGGTGAGACCCAGTACTTC
cdr3_aa: CASTTRKRGGGETQYF

j_call: TRBJ1-6
v_call: TRBV5-1
clone_size: many
d_call: NA
cdr3_nt: TGCGCCAGCAGCCCGGACAGCTATAATTCACCCCTCCACTTT
cdr3_aa: CASSPDSYNSPLHF